The TCR beta chain under discussion was sequenced for a study of T cells in Graves' hyperthyroidism and ophthalmopathy. The V segment lost 1 base and the J segment 5 bases; nucleotides outside the gene matches: 8. The CDR3 runs 16 residues. Per germline, CDR1 SGHVS and CDR2 FNYEAQ. TCR beta CDR3 regions were amplified from RNA transcripts. The study used the HTBI primer set for a first-round RT-PCR of the TCR CDR3. Each CDR3 protein gets one entry after TCRdb re-called the multiplex PCR reads with MiXCR. The sample lists around 690,000 distinct CDR3 sequences, around a sixth seen once, with about a sixth in the top ten.

This TCR was recovered from a man aged 45-60 years with Graves' hyperthyroidism. Sequencing used blood. The rearrangement uses TRBV7-6 and TRBJ2-5; 9 nucleotides line up with TRBD2. The chain's CDR3 is CASSLVLAGDSETQYF. CDR3 in DNA: TGTGCCAGCAGCTTAGTCTTAGCGGGAGATTCCGAGACCCAGTACTTC.